The rows below give T cell receptor beta chains drawn from one sample of a study of blood T cell repertoires in COVID-19. TCRdb's table, derived via immunoSEQ multiplex PCR, lists solely in-frame clones and lacks some. The data hold some 170,000 clones, with approximately 89% observed a single time. Sequencing used PBMCs or T cells enriched from blood (not recorded which). Receptor source: a man aged 35 to 55 who had recovered from COVID-19. Each CDR3 is given with its conserved first and last residue. Fields, in order: V gene, clone size, J gene, D gene, CDR3 DNA, CDR3 protein. The D gene is left open where the match is weak. For some rows the clone size is stated as once, few or many, or as a class when expanded; others skip it.

>TRBV24-1|.|TRBJ1-5|.
TGTGCCACCAGCCCCGGGACTCACAATCAGCCCCAGCATTTT
CATSPGTHNQPQHF
>TRBV3-1/TRBV3-2|.|TRBJ1-2|.
TGTGCCAGCAGCCAACAGGGTTCCAATGGCTACACCTTC
CASSQQGSNGYTF
>TRBV11-3|once|TRBJ1-1|TRBD1
TGTGCCAGCAGCCAAGGGGGCTGGGGAGTAGGTAGTACTGAAGCTTTCTTT
CASSQGGWGVGSTEAFF
>TRBV29-1|.|TRBJ2-1|.
TGCAGCGTTGAAGGGGCGGGTGAGCAGTTCTTC
CSVEGAGEQFF
>TRBV12-5|.|TRBJ1-4|.
TGTGCTAGTGGCGGGGGACCTTCACCAACTAATGAAAAACTGTTTTTT
CASGGGPSPTNEKLFF
>TRBV24-1|.|TRBJ2-3|.
TGTGCCACCAGTGATTTGCGTTCCAGCACAGATACGCAGTATTTT
CATSDLRSSTDTQYF
>TRBV30|.|TRBJ1-5|.
TGTGCCTGGAGTGGTCAGGGCAATCAGCCCCAGCATTTT
CAWSGQGNQPQHF
>TRBV19|.|TRBJ1-2|TRBD1
TGTGCCAGTAGTTGGGGACAGGGCCGCGATGGCTACACCTTC
CASSWGQGRDGYTF
>TRBV5-5|.|TRBJ2-4|.
TGTGCCAGCAGCTTGGATAATCAAAACATTCAGTACTTC
CASSLDNQNIQYF
>TRBV5-1|.|TRBJ1-2|TRBD1
TGCGCCAGCAGCCTCCATGAGGGGGCAGAGAACTATGGCTACACCTTC
CASSLHEGAENYGYTF
>TRBV5-8|.|TRBJ1-2|.
TGTGCCAGCAGCTTGGTAGGAGTAACTAACTATGGCTACACCTTC
CASSLVGVTNYGYTF
>TRBV3-1/TRBV3-2|.|TRBJ2-7|TRBD2
TGTGCCAGCAGCCGGAAGGGACTAGCGGGGGCCTGGGAGCAGTACTTC
CASSRKGLAGAWEQYF
>TRBV30|.|TRBJ2-1|TRBD2
TGTGCCTGGAGTGTATCCAGCGGGATTCACAATGAGCAGTTCTTC
CAWSVSSGIHNEQFF
>TRBV15|few|TRBJ1-4|.
TGTGCCACCAGCAGAGATTCTGTTCTTAATGAAAAACTGTTTTTT
CATSRDSVLNEKLFF
>TRBV6-5|few|TRBJ2-3|TRBD2
TGTGCCAGCAGTCCGGGGACTAGTTCGGCAGATACGCAGTATTTT
CASSPGTSSADTQYF
>TRBV27|.|TRBJ2-7|TRBD1
TGTGCCAGCAGTGGGGGACAGATAGCCTACGAGCAGTACTTC
CASSGGQIAYEQYF
>TRBV11-3|.|TRBJ1-2|TRBD1
TGTGCCAGCAGCTTAGGACCCCCTCGACAGGGGACCTATGGCTACACCTTC
CASSLGPPRQGTYGYTF
>TRBV19|.|TRBJ2-3|TRBD2
TGTGCCAGTAGCCCGAAACGAGGTAGCGGGATCCCCACTCCCACAGATACGCAGTATTTT
CASSPKRGSGIPTPTDTQYF
>TRBV6-4|.|TRBJ2-6|.
TGTGCCAGCAGTCGAGAGTCTGGGGCCAACGTCCTGACTTTC
CASSRESGANVLTF
>TRBV9|.|TRBJ1-6|TRBD1
TGTGCCAGCAGCCTCCGACAGGGGGGAGATTCACCCCTCCACTTT
CASSLRQGGDSPLHF
>TRBV30|.|TRBJ2-4|.
TGTGCCTGGAGTGTAGGCGGGCTGCCCAAAAACATTCAGTACTTC
CAWSVGGLPKNIQYF
>TRBV7-8|once|TRBJ1-2|TRBD1
TGTGCCAGCAGCGTCGGACAGGTCGGCTACACCTTC
CASSVGQVGYTF
>TRBV19|few|TRBJ1-1|.
TGTGCCAGTAGTATTGGACACGCCGGGAACACTGAAGCTTTCTTT
CASSIGHAGNTEAFF
>TRBV19|.|TRBJ2-5|TRBD1
TGTGCCAGTAGTACCCGGACAGGGTCGGAGACCCAGTACTTC
CASSTRTGSETQYF
>TRBV6-5|.|TRBJ1-1|.
TGTGCCAGCAGTTACTCGACACCCGCGAACACTGAAGCTTTCTTT
CASSYSTPANTEAFF
>TRBV19|.|TRBJ1-6|.
TGTGCCAGTAGCCGGGGTCCGGACCCCCTCCACTTT
CASSRGPDPLHF
>TRBV19|once|TRBJ1-5|TRBD1
TGTGCCATTCGGAAGACAGGGGGCAAGAGCAATCAGCCCCAGCATTTT
CAIRKTGGKSNQPQHF
>TRBV12-5|.|TRBJ1-2|TRBD1
TGTGCTAGTGGTCCTCGGGACAGCCATGGCTACACCTTC
CASGPRDSHGYTF
>TRBV27|.|TRBJ2-7|TRBD1
TGTGCCAGCAGTAAAGGACAGGGAAACCACGAGCAGTACTTC
CASSKGQGNHEQYF
>TRBV28|.|TRBJ1-4|.
TGTGCCAGCACGACCTCGGGCAGGGGTAATGAAAAACTGTTTTTT
CASTTSGRGNEKLFF
>TRBV9|.|TRBJ1-1|.
TGTGCCAGCAGCGTAGGGCAGGGGAGATCTGAAGCTTTCTTT
CASSVGQGRSEAFF
>TRBV30|.|TRBJ1-2|.
TGTGCCTGGAGTGTCTGGGGCAGGAGCGTTAACTATGGCTACACCTTC
CAWSVWGRSVNYGYTF
>TRBV25-1|.|TRBJ1-5|.
TGTGCCAGCAGTGAAGGCGGCGGTCAGCCCCAGCATTTT
CASSEGGGQPQHF
>TRBV2|.|TRBJ2-1|TRBD2
TGTGCCAGCAGTGAAGCGGGACTAGCGGGGGGTACATTCTACAATGAGCAGTTCTTC
CASSEAGLAGGTFYNEQFF
>TRBV7-2|.|TRBJ2-7|.
TGTGCCAGCAGCTTAGTGCGGGGCTACGAGCAGTACTTC
CASSLVRGYEQYF
>TRBV9|.|TRBJ1-1|.
TGTGCCAGCAGCGTAATTGCTAAGGAAGGGGACACTGAAGCTTTCTTT
CASSVIAKEGDTEAFF
>TRBV9|.|TRBJ2-7|.
TGTGCCAGCAGTGTTACCGACAGACTCTACGAGCAGTACTTC
CASSVTDRLYEQYF
>TRBV5-4|.|TRBJ2-1|TRBD2
TGTGCCAGCAGCACGACCGTCCGTGGTAGCGGGTACAATGAGCAGTTCTTC
CASSTTVRGSGYNEQFF
>TRBV18|.|TRBJ2-7|.
TGTGCCAGCTCCCCGAATGCGGGTACCTACGAGCAGTACTTC
CASSPNAGTYEQYF
>TRBV9|.|TRBJ2-7|.
TGTGCCAGCAGCCCCGGGAAGCCCTCCTACGAGCAGTACTTC
CASSPGKPSYEQYF
>TRBV6-4|.|TRBJ1-1|.
TGTGCCAGCAGTAATACAGGGAACACTGAAGCTTTCTTT
CASSNTGNTEAFF